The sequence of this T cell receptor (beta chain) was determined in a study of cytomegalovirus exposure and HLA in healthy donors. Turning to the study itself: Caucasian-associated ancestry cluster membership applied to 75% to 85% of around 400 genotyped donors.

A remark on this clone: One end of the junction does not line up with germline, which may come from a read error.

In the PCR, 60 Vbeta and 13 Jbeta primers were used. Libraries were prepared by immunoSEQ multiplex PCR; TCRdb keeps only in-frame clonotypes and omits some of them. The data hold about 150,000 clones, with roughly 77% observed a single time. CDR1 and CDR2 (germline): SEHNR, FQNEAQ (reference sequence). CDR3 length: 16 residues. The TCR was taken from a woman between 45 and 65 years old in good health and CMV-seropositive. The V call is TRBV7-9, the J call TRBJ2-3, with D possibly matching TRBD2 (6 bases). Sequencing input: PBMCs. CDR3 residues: CSSSFTSPKFRDTQYF. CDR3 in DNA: TGTTCCAGCAGCTTTACTAGCCCAAAGTTCCGGGATACGCAGTATTTT.